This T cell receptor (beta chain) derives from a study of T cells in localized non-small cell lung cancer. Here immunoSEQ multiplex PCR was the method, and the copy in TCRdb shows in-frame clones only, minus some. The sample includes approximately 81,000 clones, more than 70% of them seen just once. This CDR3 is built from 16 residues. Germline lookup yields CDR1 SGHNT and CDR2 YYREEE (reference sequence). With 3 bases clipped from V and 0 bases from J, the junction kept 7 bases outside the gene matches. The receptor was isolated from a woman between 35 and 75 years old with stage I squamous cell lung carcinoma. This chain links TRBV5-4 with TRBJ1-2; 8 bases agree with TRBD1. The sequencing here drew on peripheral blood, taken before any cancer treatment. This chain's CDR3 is CASSSGGRTANYGYTF. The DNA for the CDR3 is TGTGCCAGCAGCTCAGGGGGCCGAACCGCTAACTATGGCTACACCTTC.